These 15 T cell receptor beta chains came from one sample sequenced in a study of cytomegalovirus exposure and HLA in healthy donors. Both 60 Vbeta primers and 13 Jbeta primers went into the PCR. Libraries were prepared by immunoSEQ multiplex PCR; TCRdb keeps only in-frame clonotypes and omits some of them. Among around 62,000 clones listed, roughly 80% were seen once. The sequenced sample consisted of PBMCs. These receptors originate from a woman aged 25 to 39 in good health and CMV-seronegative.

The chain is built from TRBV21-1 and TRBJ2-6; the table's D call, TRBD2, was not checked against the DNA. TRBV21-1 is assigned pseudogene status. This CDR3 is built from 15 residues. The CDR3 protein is CASGGLSTGANVLTF. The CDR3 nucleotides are TGTGCCAGCGGAGGTTTGTCTACTGGGGCCAACGTCCTGACTTTC.

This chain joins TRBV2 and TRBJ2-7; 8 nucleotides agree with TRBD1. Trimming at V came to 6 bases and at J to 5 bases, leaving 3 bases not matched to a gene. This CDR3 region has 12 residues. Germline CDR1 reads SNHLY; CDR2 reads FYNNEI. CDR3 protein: CASRLDRDEQYF. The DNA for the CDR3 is TGTGCCAGCAGACTGGACAGGGACGAGCAGTACTTC.

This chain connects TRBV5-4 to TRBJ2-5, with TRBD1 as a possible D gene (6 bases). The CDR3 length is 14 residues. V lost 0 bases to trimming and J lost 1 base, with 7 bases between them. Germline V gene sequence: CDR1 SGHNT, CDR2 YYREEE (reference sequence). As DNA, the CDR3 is TGTGCCAGCAGCTTGGACAGGGTCCAAGAGACCCAGTACTTC. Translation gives CASSLDRVQETQYF.

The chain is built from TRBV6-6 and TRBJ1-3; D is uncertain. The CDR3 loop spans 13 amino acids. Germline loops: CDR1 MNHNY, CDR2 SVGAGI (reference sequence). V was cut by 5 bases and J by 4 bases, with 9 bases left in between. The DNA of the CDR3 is TGTGCCAGCAGTACTCGGGAGGGAAACACCATATATTTT. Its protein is CASSTREGNTIYF.

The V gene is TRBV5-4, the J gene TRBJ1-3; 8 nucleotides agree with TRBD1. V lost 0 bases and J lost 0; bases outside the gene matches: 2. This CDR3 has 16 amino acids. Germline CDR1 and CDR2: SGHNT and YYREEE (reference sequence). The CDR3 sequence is CASSLVTGGSGNTIYF. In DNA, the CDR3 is TGTGCCAGCAGCTTGGTCACAGGGGGCTCTGGAAACACCATATATTTT.

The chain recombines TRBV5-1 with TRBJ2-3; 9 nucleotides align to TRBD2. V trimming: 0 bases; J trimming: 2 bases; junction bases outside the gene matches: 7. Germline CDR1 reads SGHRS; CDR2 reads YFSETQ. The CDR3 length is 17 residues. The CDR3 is CASSLVFAGGSTDTQYF. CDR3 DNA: TGCGCCAGCAGCTTGGTTTTCGCGGGGGGGTCCACAGATACGCAGTATTTT.

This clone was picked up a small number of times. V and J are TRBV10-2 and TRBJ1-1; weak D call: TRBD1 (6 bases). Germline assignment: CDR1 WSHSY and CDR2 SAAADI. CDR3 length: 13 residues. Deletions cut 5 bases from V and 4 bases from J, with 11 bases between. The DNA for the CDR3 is TGCGCCAGCAGTTTAGGCAGGGGCACTGAAGCTTTCTTT. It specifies CASSLGRGTEAFF.

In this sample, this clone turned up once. The CDR3 reads CASSRTGTSENEQFF. DNA of the CDR3: TGTGCCAGCAGTAGAACCGGGACTAGCGAAAATGAGCAGTTCTTC. The V gene is TRBV7-9, the J gene TRBJ2-1; 10 nucleotides agree with TRBD2. Germline CDR1 and CDR2: SEHNR and FQNEAQ (reference sequence). The length of the CDR3 is 15 residues. V shed 6 bases and J 7 bases; nucleotides not matched to a gene: 9.

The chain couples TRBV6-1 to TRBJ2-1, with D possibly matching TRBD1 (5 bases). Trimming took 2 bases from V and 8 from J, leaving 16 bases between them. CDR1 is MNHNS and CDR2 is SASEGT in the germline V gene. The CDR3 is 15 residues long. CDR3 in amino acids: CASSEQGFYSDEQFF. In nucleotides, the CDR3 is TGTGCCAGCAGTGAACAGGGTTTTTACTCGGATGAGCAGTTCTTC.

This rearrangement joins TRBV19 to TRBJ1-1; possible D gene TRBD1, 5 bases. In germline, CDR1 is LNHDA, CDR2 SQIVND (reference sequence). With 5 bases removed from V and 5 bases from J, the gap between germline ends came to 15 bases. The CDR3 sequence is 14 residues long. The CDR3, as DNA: TGTGCCAGTAGTGCCCTAGGCAGGGATACTGAAGCTTTCTTT. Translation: CASSALGRDTEAFF.

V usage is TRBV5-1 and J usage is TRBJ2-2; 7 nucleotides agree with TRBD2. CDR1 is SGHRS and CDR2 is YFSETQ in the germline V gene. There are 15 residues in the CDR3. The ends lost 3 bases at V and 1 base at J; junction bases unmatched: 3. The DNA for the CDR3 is TGCGCCAGCAGCTCTGGGGGGGGGAACACCGGGGAGCTGTTTTTT. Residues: CASSSGGGNTGELFF.

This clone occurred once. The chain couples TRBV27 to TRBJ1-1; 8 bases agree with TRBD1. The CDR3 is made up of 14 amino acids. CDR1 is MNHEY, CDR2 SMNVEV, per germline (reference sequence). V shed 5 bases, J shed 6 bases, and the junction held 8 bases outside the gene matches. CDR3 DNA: TGTGCCAGCAGTATGGACAGGGTGAAAGCTGAAGCTTTCTTT. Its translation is CASSMDRVKAEAFF.

CDR3 amino acids: CASSLQGANTGELFF. The DNA for the CDR3 is TGTGCCAGCAGTCTACAGGGGGCGAACACCGGGGAGCTGTTTTTT. This rearrangement joins TRBV6-5 to TRBJ2-2, with TRBD1 matching over 8 bases. The V gene's germline CDR1 is MNHEY and CDR2 SVGAGI. The CDR3 is made up of 15 amino acids. With 5 bases clipped from V and 0 bases from J, the junction kept 2 bases outside the gene matches.

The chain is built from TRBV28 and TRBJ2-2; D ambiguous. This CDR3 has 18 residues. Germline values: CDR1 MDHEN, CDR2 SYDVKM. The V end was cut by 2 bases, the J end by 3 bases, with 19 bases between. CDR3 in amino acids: CASSLGDVRFRDTGELFF. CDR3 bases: TGTGCCAGCAGTTTAGGCGATGTTCGATTTCGGGACACCGGGGAGCTGTTTTTT.

The DNA of the CDR3 is TGCGCCAGCAGCGAGACTAGCGGGGGGGCGAGTGAGCAGTTCTTC. Protein sequence: CASSETSGGASEQFF. The V call is TRBV5-1, the J call TRBJ2-1, with TRBD2 matching over 14 bases. With 4 bases clipped from V and 9 bases from J, the junction kept 6 bases outside the gene matches. CDR1 is SGHRS, CDR2 YFSETQ, per germline. The CDR3 length is 15 residues.